This is a list of T cell receptor beta chains from one sample in a study of naive and memory T cell subsets. A single record per CDR3 protein comes from TCRdb applying MiXCR to the UMI-ligation and nested PCR reads. The sample has approximately 80,000 distinct CDR3 sequences, about 9.9% seen once; the top ten hold approximately 1.1%. Material for sequencing was naive CD8+ T cells from blood. The receptors stem from a human donor in good health. CDR3s include the opening cysteine and the closing phenylalanine or tryptophan. D genes are given only for firm matches. Size is stated for part of the rows, as once, few or many counts, or as a class when the clone is expanded.

TRBV20-1	TRBJ1-2	few	TRBD1	CSVDRGIYGYTF	TGCAGTGTGGACAGGGGCATCTATGGCTACACCTTC
TRBV4-3	TRBJ2-2	many	TRBD2	CASSQEGSGSETGELFF	TGCGCCAGCAGCCAAGAGGGTAGCGGGAGTGAAACCGGGGAGCTGTTTTTT
TRBV5-5	TRBJ1-5	few	.	CASSPGEWSNQPQHF	TGTGCCAGCAGCCCGGGCGAATGGAGCAATCAGCCCCAGCATTTT
TRBV29-1	TRBJ2-2	many	.	CSVILGGNTGELFF	TGCAGCGTCATACTGGGGGGGAACACCGGGGAGCTGTTTTTT
TRBV4-3	TRBJ1-2	.	.	CASSQDSGTTYGYTF	TGCGCCAGCAGCCAAGACTCGGGGACAACCTATGGCTACACCTTC
TRBV5-6	TRBJ2-7	.	TRBD2	CASSGGTSGYEQYF	TGTGCCAGCAGCGGCGGGACTAGCGGATACGAGCAGTACTTC
TRBV20-1	TRBJ2-7	.	.	CSAPLRDNYEQYF	TGCAGTGCTCCCCTCCGGGATAATTACGAGCAGTACTTC
TRBV6-6	TRBJ2-1	.	TRBD2	CASSYIAGDSYNEQFF	TGTGCCAGCAGTTACATAGCGGGAGATTCCTACAATGAGCAGTTCTTC
TRBV15	TRBJ1-4	few	.	CATRGSQSRENEKLFF	TGTGCCACCAGAGGGTCGCAGAGCCGGGAGAATGAAAAACTGTTTTTT
TRBV13	TRBJ2-7	few	TRBD1	CASSLSHRGYEQYF	TGTGCCAGCAGCCTCTCGCACAGGGGATACGAGCAGTACTTC
TRBV7-2	TRBJ1-1	few	.	CASSLLYGPGATKNTEAFF	TGTGCCAGCAGCCTTTTATATGGTCCAGGGGCTACTAAGAACACTGAAGCTTTCTTT